This passage covers 11 T cell receptor beta chains from one sample sequenced in a study of CD8+ T cells in alopecia areata (dated by TCRdb to between 2017 and 2018). The library was obtained by the immunoSEQ multiplex PCR assay. For TCR sequencing, RNA was extracted from every sample and reverse transcribed into cDNA to serve as template. TCRdb obtained this table from immuneACCESS and retained in-frame rearrangements with V and J assigned. These tables miss some clones; where compared with another copy, unresolved V genes account for less than half of the shortfall, and the remainder is unexplained. Here the sample has about 120,000 clones; more than 45% occur a single time. Jointly, the top ten make up around 0.46% of the sample. The time point label corresponds to: less than five weeks on oral tofacitinib. The sample's treatment or condition label is to be understood as: oral pan-JAK inhibitor, 5-10 mg twice daily.

The source material was CD4+ T cells sorted from blood, sampled at week 4, from a patient treated with tofacitinib. Receptor source: a human donor with alopecia areata.

V and J are TRBV27 and TRBJ1-2; D perhaps matches TRBD1 (5 bases). The V gene's germline CDR1 is MNHEY and CDR2 SMNVEV (reference sequence). CDR3 length: 13 residues. Trimming cost V 8 bases and J 3 bases, with 13 bases left between them. The CDR3 protein is CASSKGRDYGYTF. In DNA, the CDR3 is TGTGCCAGCTCAAAGGGGAGGGACTATGGCTACACCTTC.

This clone was counted between two and nine times. J is TRBJ2-6 and V is TRBV11-3, with 7 bases fitting TRBD1. The CDR3 extends over 16 amino acids. The J segment lost 0 bases and the V segment lost 1 base, leaving 0 bases of the junction unmatched. CDR1 and CDR2 (germline): SGHNT, YENEEA. The CDR3 reads CASSLGTGSGANVLTF. For the CDR3, the DNA is TGTGCCAGCAGCTTAGGGACAGGCTCTGGGGCCAACGTCCTGACTTTC.

V usage is TRBV29-1 and J usage is TRBJ1-2; D is ambiguous. V gave up 8 bases and J gave up 8 bases, with 15 bases separating them. Germline CDR1 SQVTM, CDR2 ANQGSEA. The CDR3 contains 11 residues. The CDR3 DNA reads TGCAGCACTTCCTTCGTGGGAGGCTACACCTTC. Residues: CSTSFVGGYTF.

This chain uses TRBV30 with TRBJ2-7, with 7 nucleotides matching TRBD1. Germline CDR1 is GTSNPN and CDR2 is SVGIG (reference sequence). The CDR3 is made up of 13 amino acids. V gave up 0 bases and J gave up 4 bases; unmatched junction bases: 3. CDR3 in DNA: TGTGCCTGGAGTGTAAACAGGGGTTACGAGCAGTACTTC. Encoded protein: CAWSVNRGYEQYF.

V is TRBV30 and J is TRBJ1-1, with a possible D match to TRBD1 (5 bases). The CDR3 is 15 amino acids. Looked up from germline, CDR1 is GTSNPN and CDR2 is SVGIG (reference sequence). V lost 0 bases and J 1 base, leaving 12 bases between the germline ends. The CDR3 loop is CAWSVGGRANTEAFF. The CDR3 DNA reads TGTGCCTGGAGTGTAGGAGGCAGGGCGAACACTGAAGCTTTCTTT. The full variable domain, its missing parts supplied by reference TRBV30 and TRBJ1-1, is SQTIHQWPATLVQPVGSPLSLECTVEGTSNPNLYWYRQAAGRGLQLLFYSVGIGQISSEVPQNLSASRPQDRQFILSSKKLLLSDSGFYLCAWSVGGRANTEAFFGQGTRLTVV.

In this sample, this clone turned up a few times. The rearrangement links TRBV18 to TRBJ1-1; unclear D gene. The CDR3 totals 15 residues. Germline V gene lookup returns CDR1 KGHSH and CDR2 LQKENI. Trimming pared 4 bases from V and 1 base from J, leaving 13 bases between. CDR3 sequence: CASSRGSGGNTEAFF. CDR3 bases: TGTGCCAGCTCACGCGGCTCCGGAGGGAACACTGAAGCTTTCTTT.

This clone has a handful of counts. This rearrangement joins TRBV30 to TRBJ2-1; 11 nucleotides line up with TRBD2. Germline loops: CDR1 GTSNPN, CDR2 SVGIG (reference sequence). V lost 3 bases to trimming and J lost 10 bases; unmatched junction nucleotides: 23. This CDR3 spans 19 amino acids. CDR3 in DNA: TGTGCCTGGAGCGGTGAAGCTAGCGGGGGGAGTCACAAGGTATACGAGCAGTTCTTC. Encoded protein: CAWSGEASGGSHKVYEQFF. Based on the CDR3 plus reference TRBV30 and TRBJ2-1, the full variable domain is SQTIHQWPATLVQPVGSPLSLECTVEGTSNPNLYWYRQAAGRGLQLLFYSVGIGQISSEVPQNLSASRPQDRQFILSSKKLLLSDSGFYLCAWSGEASGGSHKVYEQFFGPGTRLTVL.

This sequence joins TRBV2 and TRBJ1-6; 9 nucleotides agree with TRBD1. Germline V lookup: CDR1 SNHLY, CDR2 FYNNEI. V dropped 6 bases and J dropped 6; count of bases not matched to a gene: 6. The CDR3 length is 15 residues. The CDR3 bases are TGTGCCAGCAGCGGTGGACAGGGGAGTAATTCACCCCTCCACTTT. Its translation: CASSGGQGSNSPLHF.

This clone was seen more than once but under ten times. This chain links TRBV30 with TRBJ1-1; D call uncertain. This CDR3 has 11 amino acids. The ends were cut back, 0 bases at V and 11 bases at J, with 10 bases in the middle. The germline CDR1 and CDR2 sequences are GTSNPN and SVGIG (reference sequence). The CDR3 sequence is CAWSVGGNAFF. In nucleotides, the CDR3 is TGTGCCTGGAGTGTGGGTGGGAATGCTTTCTTT. The full variable domain, rest sourced from reference TRBV30 and TRBJ1-1, is SQTIHQWPATLVQPVGSPLSLECTVEGTSNPNLYWYRQAAGRGLQLLFYSVGIGQISSEVPQNLSASRPQDRQFILSSKKLLLSDSGFYLCAWSVGGNAFFGQGTRLTVV.

V and J are TRBV30 and TRBJ2-6; D possibly uses TRBD1 or TRBD2 (5 bases each). The CDR3 spans 17 residues. Germline CDR1 is GTSNPN and CDR2 is SVGIG (reference sequence). The V and J ends lost 0 bases and 2 bases respectively, with 14 bases between them. This CDR3 reads CAWSVGFGTAGANVLTF. DNA for the CDR3: TGTGCCTGGAGTGTAGGGTTCGGGACGGCTGGGGCCAACGTCCTGACTTTC.

The chain is built from TRBV5-6 and TRBJ2-5; D ambiguous. Germline assignment: CDR1 SGHDT and CDR2 YYEEEE. This CDR3 has 13 amino acids. V lost 2 bases, J lost 5 bases, and 10 bases lay in between. The DNA of the CDR3 is TGTGCCAGCAGCTTAGACTTTTGGGAGACCCAGTACTTC. Translating it yields CASSLDFWETQYF. The full variable domain, completed using reference TRBV5-6 and TRBJ2-5, is DAGVTQSPTHLIKTRGQQVTLRCSPKSGHDTVSWYQQALGQGPQFIFQYYEEEERQRGNFPDRFSGHQFPNYSSELNVNALLLGDSALYLCASSLDFWETQYFGPGTRLLVL.